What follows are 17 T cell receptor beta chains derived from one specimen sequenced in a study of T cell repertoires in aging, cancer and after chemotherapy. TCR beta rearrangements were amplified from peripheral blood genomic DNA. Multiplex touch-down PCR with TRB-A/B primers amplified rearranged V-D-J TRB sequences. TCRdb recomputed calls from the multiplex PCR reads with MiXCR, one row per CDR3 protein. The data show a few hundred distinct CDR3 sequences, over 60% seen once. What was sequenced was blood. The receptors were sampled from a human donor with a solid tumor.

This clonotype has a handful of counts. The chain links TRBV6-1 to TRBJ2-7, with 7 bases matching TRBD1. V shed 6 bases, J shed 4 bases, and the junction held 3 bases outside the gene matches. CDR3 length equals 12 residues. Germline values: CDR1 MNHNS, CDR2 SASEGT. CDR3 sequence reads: CASSLTGYEQYF. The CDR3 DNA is TGTGCCAGCAGCCTGACAGGGTACGAGCAGTACTTC.

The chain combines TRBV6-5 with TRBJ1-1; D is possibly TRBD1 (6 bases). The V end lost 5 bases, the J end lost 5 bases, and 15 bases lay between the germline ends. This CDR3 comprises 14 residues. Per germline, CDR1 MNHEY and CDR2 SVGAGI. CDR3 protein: CASSRKPRGTEAFF. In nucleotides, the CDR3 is TGTGCCAGCAGTCGTAAACCCAGGGGTACTGAAGCTTTCTTT.

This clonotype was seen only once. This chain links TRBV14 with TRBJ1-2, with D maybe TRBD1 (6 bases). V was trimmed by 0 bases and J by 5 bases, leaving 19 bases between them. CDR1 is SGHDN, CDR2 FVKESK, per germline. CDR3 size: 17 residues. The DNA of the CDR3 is TGTGCCAGCAGCCAAGACGGGAGACAGGACGTCTTTTATGGCTACACCTTC. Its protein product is CASSQDGRQDVFYGYTF. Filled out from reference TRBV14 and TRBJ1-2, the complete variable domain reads EAGVTQFPSHSVIEKGQTVTLRCDPISGHDNLYWYRRVMGKEIKFLLHFVKESKQDESGMPNNRFLAERTGGTYSTLKVQPAELEDSGVYFCASSQDGRQDVFYGYTFGSGTRLTVV.

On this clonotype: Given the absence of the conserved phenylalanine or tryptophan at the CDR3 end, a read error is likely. The CDR3 region is CAISLGTGGTEAFL. The CDR3 region has the DNA TGTGCCATCTCCCTGGGGACGGGGGGGACTGAAGCTTTCCTT. The chain has TRBV18 and TRBJ1-1; possible D gene TRBD1, 5 bases. The V gene's germline CDR1 is KGHSH and CDR2 LQKENI. The CDR3 contains 14 residues. Trimming took 10 bases from V and 5 from J, leaving 20 bases between them.

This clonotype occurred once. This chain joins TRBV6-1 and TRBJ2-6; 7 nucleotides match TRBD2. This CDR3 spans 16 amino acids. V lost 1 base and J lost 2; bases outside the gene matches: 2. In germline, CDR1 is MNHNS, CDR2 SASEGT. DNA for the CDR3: TGTGCCAGCAGTGAAGGTGGGGGGGCTGGGGCCAACGTCCTGACTTTC. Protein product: CASSEGGGAGANVLTF.

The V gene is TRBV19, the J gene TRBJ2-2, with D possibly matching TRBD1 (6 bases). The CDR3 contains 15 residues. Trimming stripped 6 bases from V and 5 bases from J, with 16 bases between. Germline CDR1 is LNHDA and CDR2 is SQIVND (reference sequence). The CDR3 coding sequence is TGTGCCAGTAGCCATCCGGGACAAATAACCGGGGAGCTGTTTTTT. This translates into CASSHPGQITGELFF.

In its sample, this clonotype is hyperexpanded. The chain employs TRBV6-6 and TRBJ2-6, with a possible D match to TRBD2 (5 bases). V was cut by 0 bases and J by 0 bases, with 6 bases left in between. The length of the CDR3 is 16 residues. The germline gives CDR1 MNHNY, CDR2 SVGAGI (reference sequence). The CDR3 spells CASSYSRDSGANVLTF. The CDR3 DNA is TGTGCCAGCAGTTACTCTCGGGACTCTGGGGCCAACGTCCTGACTTTC.

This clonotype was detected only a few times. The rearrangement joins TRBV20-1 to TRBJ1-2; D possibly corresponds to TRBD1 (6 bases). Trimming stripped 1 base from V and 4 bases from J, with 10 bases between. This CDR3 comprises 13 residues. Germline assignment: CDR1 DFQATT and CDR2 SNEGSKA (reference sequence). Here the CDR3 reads CSARGQVSYGYTF. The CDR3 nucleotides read TGCAGTGCTAGAGGACAGGTTAGCTATGGCTACACCTTC.

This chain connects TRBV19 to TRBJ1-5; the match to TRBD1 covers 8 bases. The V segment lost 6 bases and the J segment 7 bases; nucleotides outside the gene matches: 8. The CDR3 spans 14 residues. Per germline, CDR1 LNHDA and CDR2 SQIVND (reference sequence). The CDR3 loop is CASRNRGFWQPQHF. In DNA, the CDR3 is TGTGCCAGTAGGAACAGGGGGTTCTGGCAGCCCCAGCATTTT.

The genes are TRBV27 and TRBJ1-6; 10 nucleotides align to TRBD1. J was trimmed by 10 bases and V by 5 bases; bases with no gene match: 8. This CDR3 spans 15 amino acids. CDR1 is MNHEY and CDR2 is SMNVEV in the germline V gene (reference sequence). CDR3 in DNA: TGTGCCAGCAGTCCCCCGGGACAGGGGAGGTCACCCCTCCACTTT. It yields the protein CASSPPGQGRSPLHF.

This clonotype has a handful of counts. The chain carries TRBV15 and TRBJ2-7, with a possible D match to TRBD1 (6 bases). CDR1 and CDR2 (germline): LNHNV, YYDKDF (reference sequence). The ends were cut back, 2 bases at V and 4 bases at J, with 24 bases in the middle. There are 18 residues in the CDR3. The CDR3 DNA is TGTGCCACCAGCAGATACCCCTTCGGGACACCGGCGCTTTACGAGCAGTACTTC. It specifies CATSRYPFGTPALYEQYF.

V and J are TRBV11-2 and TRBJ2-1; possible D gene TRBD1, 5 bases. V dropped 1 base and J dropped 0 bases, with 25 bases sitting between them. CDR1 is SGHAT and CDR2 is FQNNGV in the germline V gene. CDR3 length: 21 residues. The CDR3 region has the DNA TGTGCCAGCAGCTTAGGATGGGGCCTCAAATTTGCGATCAGCTCCTACAATGAGCAGTTCTTC. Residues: CASSLGWGLKFAISSYNEQFF.

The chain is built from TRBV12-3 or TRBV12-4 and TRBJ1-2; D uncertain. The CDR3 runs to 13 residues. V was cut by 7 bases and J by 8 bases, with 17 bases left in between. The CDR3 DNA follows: TGTGCCAGCACCTCCCCCGATCTCCGGGGCTACACCTTC. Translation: CASTSPDLRGYTF.

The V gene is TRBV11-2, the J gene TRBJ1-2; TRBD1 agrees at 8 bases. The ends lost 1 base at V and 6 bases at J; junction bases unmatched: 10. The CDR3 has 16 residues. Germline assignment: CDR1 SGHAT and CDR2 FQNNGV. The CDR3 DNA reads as TGTGCCAGCAGCTTAGTGGGAACGGACAGGGAGGATGGCTACACCTTC. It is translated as CASSLVGTDREDGYTF.

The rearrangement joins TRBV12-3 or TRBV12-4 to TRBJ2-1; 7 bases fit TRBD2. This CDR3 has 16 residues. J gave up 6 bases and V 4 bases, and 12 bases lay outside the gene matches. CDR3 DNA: TGTGCCAGCAGTTACTCGACTAGCCAGTGGGGCAATGAGCAGTTCTTC. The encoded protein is CASSYSTSQWGNEQFF.

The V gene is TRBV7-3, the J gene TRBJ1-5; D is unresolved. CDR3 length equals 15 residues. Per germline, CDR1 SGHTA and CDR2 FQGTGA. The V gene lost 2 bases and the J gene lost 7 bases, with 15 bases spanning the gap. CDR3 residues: CASSLDSAGGQPQHF. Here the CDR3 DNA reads TGTGCCAGCAGCTTAGACTCGGCAGGCGGGCAGCCCCAGCATTTT.

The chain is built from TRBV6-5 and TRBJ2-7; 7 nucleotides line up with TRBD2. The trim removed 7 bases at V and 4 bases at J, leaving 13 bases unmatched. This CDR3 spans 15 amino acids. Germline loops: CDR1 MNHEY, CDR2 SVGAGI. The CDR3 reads CASTTTRSGAYEQYF. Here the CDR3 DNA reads TGTGCCAGCACGACTACAAGGAGCGGGGCTTACGAGCAGTACTTC.